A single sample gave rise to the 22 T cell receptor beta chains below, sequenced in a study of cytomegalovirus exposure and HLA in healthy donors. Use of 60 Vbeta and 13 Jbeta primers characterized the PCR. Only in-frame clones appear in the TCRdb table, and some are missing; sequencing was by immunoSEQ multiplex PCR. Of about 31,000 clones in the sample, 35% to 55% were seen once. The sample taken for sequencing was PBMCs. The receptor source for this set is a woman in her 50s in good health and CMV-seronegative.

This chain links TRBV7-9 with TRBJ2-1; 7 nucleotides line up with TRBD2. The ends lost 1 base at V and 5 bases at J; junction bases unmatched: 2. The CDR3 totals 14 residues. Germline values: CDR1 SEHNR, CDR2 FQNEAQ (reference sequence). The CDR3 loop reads CASSLGGRDNEQFF. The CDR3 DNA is TGTGCCAGCAGCTTAGGTGGGAGGGACAATGAGCAGTTCTTC. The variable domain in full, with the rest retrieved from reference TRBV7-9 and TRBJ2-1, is DTGVSQNPRHKITKRGQNVTFRCDPISEHNRLYWYRQTLGQGPEFLTYFQNEAQLEKSRLLSDRFSAERPKGSFSTLEIQRTEQGDSAMYLCASSLGGRDNEQFFGPGTRLTVL.

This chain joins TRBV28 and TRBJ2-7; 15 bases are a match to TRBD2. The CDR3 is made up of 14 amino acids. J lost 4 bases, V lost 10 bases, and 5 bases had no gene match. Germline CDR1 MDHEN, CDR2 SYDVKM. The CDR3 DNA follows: TGTGCCACCGGGACTAGCGGGAGGCCATACGAGCAGTACTTC. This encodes CATGTSGRPYEQYF.

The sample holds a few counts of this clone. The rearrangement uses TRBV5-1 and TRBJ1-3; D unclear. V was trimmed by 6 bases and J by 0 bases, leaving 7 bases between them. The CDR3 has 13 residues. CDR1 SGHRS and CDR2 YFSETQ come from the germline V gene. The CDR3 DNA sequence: TGCGCCAGCACCGCAGGCTCTGGAAACACCATATATTTT. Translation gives CASTAGSGNTIYF.

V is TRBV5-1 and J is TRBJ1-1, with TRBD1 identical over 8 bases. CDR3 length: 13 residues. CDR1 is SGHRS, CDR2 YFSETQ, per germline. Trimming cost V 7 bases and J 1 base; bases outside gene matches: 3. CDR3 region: CASRDRPNTEAFF. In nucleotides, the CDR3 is TGCGCCAGCCGGGACAGGCCGAACACTGAAGCTTTCTTT.

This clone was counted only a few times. DNA for the CDR3: TGTGCCAGCAGCGCTTCAGGGTTTGGGTGGGAGACCCAGTACTTC. Its translation: CASSASGFGWETQYF. V and J are TRBV5-5 and TRBJ2-5, with D possibly matching TRBD1 (5 bases). V was clipped by 4 bases and J by 5 bases, with 18 bases between them. The CDR3 spans 15 residues. Germline CDR1 SGHKS, CDR2 YYEKEE (reference sequence).

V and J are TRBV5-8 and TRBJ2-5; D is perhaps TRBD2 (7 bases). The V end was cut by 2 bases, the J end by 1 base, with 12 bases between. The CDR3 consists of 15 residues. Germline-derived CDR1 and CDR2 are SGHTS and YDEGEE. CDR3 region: CASSFEGGIQETQYF. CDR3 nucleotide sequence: TGTGCCAGCAGCTTTGAGGGGGGGATCCAAGAGACCCAGTACTTC. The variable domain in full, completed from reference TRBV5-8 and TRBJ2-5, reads EAGVTQSPTHLIKTRGQQATLRCSPISGHTSVYWYQQALGLGLQFLLWYDEGEERNRGNFPPRFSGRQFPNYSSELNVNALELEDSALYLCASSFEGGIQETQYFGPGTRLLVL.

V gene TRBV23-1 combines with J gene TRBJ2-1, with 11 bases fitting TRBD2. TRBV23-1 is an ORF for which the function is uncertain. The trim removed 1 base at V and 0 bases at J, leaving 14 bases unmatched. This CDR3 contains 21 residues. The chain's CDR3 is CASSQCGVGLAGDSSYNEQFF. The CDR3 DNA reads TGCGCCAGCAGTCAATGCGGTGTAGGACTAGCGGGCGATAGCTCCTACAATGAGCAGTTCTTC.

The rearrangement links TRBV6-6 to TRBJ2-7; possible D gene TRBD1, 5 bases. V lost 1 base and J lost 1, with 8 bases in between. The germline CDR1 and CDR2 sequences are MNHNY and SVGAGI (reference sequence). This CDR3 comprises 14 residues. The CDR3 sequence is CASSYLDSSYEQYF. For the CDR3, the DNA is TGTGCCAGCAGTTACTTAGACAGTTCCTACGAGCAGTACTTC.

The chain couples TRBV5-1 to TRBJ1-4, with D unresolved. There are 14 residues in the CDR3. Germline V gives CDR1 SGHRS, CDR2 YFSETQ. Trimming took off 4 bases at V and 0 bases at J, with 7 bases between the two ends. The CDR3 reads CASSLLATNEKLFF. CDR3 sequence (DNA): TGCGCCAGCAGCCTACTTGCAACTAATGAAAAACTGTTTTTT.

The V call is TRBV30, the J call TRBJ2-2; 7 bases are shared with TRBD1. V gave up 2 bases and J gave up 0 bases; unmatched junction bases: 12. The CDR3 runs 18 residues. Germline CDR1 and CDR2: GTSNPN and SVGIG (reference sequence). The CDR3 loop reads CAWSRWHRGLANTGELFF. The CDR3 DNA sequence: TGTGCCTGGAGTCGCTGGCACAGGGGATTGGCGAACACCGGGGAGCTGTTTTTT. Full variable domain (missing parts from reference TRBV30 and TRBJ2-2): SQTIHQWPATLVQPVGSPLSLECTVEGTSNPNLYWYRQAAGRGLQLLFYSVGIGQISSEVPQNLSASRPQDRQFILSSKKLLLSDSGFYLCAWSRWHRGLANTGELFFGEGSRLTVL.

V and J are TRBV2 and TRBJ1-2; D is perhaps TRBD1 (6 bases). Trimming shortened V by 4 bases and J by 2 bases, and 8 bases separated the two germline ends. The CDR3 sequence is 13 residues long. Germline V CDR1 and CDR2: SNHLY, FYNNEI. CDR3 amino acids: CASSADSNYGYTF. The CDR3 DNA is TGTGCCAGCAGTGCGGACAGCAACTATGGCTACACCTTC.

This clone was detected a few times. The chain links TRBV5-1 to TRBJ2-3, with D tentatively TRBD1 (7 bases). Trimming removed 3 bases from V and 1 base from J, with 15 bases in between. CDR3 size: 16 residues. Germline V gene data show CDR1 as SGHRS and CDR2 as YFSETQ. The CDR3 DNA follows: TGCGCCAGCAGCTCCCAGGGGGAGCGGGGCACAGATACGCAGTATTTT. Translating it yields CASSSQGERGTDTQYF. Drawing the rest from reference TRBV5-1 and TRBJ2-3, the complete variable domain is KAGVTQTPRYLIKTRGQQVTLSCSPISGHRSVSWYQQTPGQGLQFLFEYFSETQRNKGNFPGRFSGRQFSNSRSEMNVSTLELGDSALYLCASSSQGERGTDTQYFGPGTRLTVL.

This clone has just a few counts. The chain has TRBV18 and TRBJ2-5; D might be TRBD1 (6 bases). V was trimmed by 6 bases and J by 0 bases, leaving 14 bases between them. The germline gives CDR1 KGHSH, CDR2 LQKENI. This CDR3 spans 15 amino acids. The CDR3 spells CASSWKQGDQETQYF. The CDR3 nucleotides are TGTGCCAGCTCGTGGAAACAGGGAGACCAAGAGACCCAGTACTTC.

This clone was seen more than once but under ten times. In DNA, the CDR3 is TGCGCCAGCGAGGTCCCCGGAGGTGGAAGGCCGTACAATGAGCAGTTCTTC. Its translation is CASEVPGGGRPYNEQFF. This chain links TRBV10-1 with TRBJ2-1; tentative D call: TRBD2 (5 bases). This CDR3 region has 17 residues. Germline V gene lookup returns CDR1 WNHNN and CDR2 SYGVQD (reference sequence). Trimming stripped 8 bases from V and 4 bases from J, with 24 bases between.

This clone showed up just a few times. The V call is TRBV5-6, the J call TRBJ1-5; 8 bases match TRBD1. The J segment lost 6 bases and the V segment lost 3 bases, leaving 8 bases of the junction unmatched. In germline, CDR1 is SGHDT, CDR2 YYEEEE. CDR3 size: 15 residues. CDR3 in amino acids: CASSSTGVMGQPQHF. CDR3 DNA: TGTGCCAGCAGCTCGACAGGGGTCATGGGTCAGCCCCAGCATTTT.

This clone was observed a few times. The CDR3 here is CASSQKGTGENYGYTF. CDR3 sequence (DNA): TGTGCCAGCAGCCAGAAGGGGACGGGAGAAAACTATGGCTACACCTTC. The V call is TRBV4-2, the J call TRBJ1-2; a possible D gene is TRBD1 (5 bases). Per germline, CDR1 LGHNA and CDR2 YNFKEQ. The CDR3 contains 16 residues. V was pared by 3 bases and J by 2 bases, with 16 bases between.

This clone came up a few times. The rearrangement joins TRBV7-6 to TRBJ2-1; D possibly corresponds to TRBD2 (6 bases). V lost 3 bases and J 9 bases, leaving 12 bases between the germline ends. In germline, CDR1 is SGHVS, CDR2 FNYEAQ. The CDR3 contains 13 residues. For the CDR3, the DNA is TGTGCCAGCAGCTTGGGACTCTGGGGTGAGCAGTTCTTC. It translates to CASSLGLWGEQFF.

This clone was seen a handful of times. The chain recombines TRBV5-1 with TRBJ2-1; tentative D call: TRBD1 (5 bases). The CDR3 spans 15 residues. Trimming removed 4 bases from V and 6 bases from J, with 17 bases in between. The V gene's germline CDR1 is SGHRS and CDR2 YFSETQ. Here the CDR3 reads CASSRTAPGSNEQFF. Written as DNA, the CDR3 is TGCGCCAGCAGCCGCACCGCCCCAGGGTCCAATGAGCAGTTCTTC.

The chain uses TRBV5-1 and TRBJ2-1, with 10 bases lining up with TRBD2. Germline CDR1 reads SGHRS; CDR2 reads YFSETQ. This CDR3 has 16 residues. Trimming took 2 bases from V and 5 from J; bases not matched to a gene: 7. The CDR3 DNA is TGCGCCAGCAGCTTTCTAGTTAGCGGGAGGAACAATGAGCAGTTCTTC. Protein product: CASSFLVSGRNNEQFF. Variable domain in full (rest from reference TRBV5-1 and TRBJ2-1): KAGVTQTPRYLIKTRGQQVTLSCSPISGHRSVSWYQQTPGQGLQFLFEYFSETQRNKGNFPGRFSGRQFSNSRSEMNVSTLELGDSALYLCASSFLVSGRNNEQFFGPGTRLTVL.

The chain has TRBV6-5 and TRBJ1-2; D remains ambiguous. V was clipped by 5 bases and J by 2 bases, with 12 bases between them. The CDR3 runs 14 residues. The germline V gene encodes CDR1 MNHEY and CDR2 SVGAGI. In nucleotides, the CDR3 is TGTGCCAGCAGTAACCGACGGGGAAACTATGGCTACACCTTC. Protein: CASSNRRGNYGYTF.

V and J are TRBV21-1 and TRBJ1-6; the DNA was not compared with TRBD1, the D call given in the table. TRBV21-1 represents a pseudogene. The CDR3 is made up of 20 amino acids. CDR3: CASSKRFFPGHRRYNSPLHF. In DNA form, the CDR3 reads TGTGCCAGCAGCAAAAGGTTTTTTCCGGGACACCGAAGATACAATTCACCCCTCCACTTT.

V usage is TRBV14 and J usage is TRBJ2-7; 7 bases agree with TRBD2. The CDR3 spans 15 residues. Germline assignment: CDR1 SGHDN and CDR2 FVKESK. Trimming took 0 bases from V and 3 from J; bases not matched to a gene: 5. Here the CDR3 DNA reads TGTGCCAGCAGCCAAGACGGGGGGTGGAGCTACGAGCAGTACTTC. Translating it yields CASSQDGGWSYEQYF.